This T cell receptor (beta chain) was recovered during a study of blood T cell repertoires in COVID-19. About the research overall: The samples span acute and convalescent COVID-19 from the United States, Italy and Spain.

There are 16 residues in the CDR3. From germline, CDR1 is SGDLS and CDR2 YYNGEE. V lost 4 bases, J lost 6 bases, and 12 bases stayed unmatched. This clone was counted a few times. As processed by the authors: For nucleated cells, counts were estimated from reference gene primer amplification. Libraries were prepared by immunoSEQ multiplex PCR; TCRdb keeps only in-frame clonotypes and omits some of them. V and J calls plus clone size are reproduced from that table; the DNA served to infer D and trimming. Of roughly 76,000 clones detected, about 88% appear once; the ten largest clones hold over 1.2%. The sequenced sample consisted of peripheral blood. The sequence was collected from a man aged 45-60 years with acute or convalescent COVID-19. This sequence joins TRBV9 and TRBJ2-2; the match to TRBD1 covers 7 bases. CDR3 in DNA: TGTGCCAGCAGCCGATCGAGTAAGACAGGGCCCGGGGAGCTGTTTTTT. Its translation is CASSRSSKTGPGELFF.